The text below deals with one TCR beta chain. Its antigen specificity is not known. Base qualities are not provided; no much larger clone lies one nucleotide away. This entry comes from a study of blood T cell repertoires in COVID-19 (dated by TCRdb to the early 2020s). Regarding the complete study: The collaborator samples originated in the United States, Italy and Spain and spanned the acute and convalescent phases of COVID-19. Deeply sampled blood TCRbeta repertoires from subjects exposed to, actively infected with, or recovered from COVID-19 were included in the dataset. Where HLA class I and class II types were available, the types were taken from metadata supplied by the sample provider, not from assay-based typing. Samples came from the ongoing ImmuneRACE study (first 160 participants) plus 1,254 subjects from 6 global collaborators. The repertoires were released in a freely available public database intended as a resource for research on the immune response to SARS-CoV-2. A de-identified subject ID, COVID-19 status, age in years and sex were almost always included in the sample metadata. The material from the prospective study consisted of cDNA or gDNA derived from T cells, B-cell-depleted T cells, or PBMCs. Overall study results and their limits: The quantity of clinical and demographic metadata differed by source and by participant and was supplied without curation.

From the germline V gene, CDR1 is SGHNT and CDR2 is YENEEA. Unmatched junction bases come to 9, with V trimmed by 4 bases and J by 7 bases. Including cysteine and phenylalanine, the CDR3 has 14 amino acids. Just CDR3 DNA is preserved here, 42 bases in frame from base 1. The immunoSEQ Assay, a bias-controlled multiplex PCR, was used to amplify TCRbeta CDR3 regions from genomic DNA. Concerning the study's data processing: Within the assay, amplification of reference gene primers was used to estimate how many nucleated cells each sample contained. To quantify the absolute abundance of each unique TCRbeta CDR3 rearrangement, sequence reads were collapsed and filtered. For each sample, productive Simpson clonality was calculated by taking the square root of Simpson's diversity index across productive rearrangements. Sourced from immuneACCESS, this table was stored by TCRdb with only in-frame sequences that have V and J called. A share of the clones is absent; for the studies checked, an unresolved V gene accounts for under half, and the remainder has no known explanation. V and J calls and clone size follow that table, whereas D and trimming were derived from the DNA. The sample table lists roughly 280,000 clones, about 89% of them with a count of one. Jointly, the top ten make up about 8.8% of the sample.

Each collaborating institution followed its own protocols to collect whole blood in K2EDTA tubes. For TCRbeta analysis, collaborators shipped samples in one of three forms: frozen whole blood, isolated PBMCs, or DNA extracted from either of those sample types. The chain was built from TRBV11-3 and TRBJ1-2; 7 central bases correspond to TRBD1. The sequenced sample was peripheral blood. The sequence derives from a man aged 35 to 55 with active or convalescent COVID-19. The bases are TGTGCCAGCAGCTCTGGGGGACAGAGGGGTGGCTACACCTTC. Its protein reads: CASSSGGQRGGYTF.